This TCR beta chain was captured in a study of T cells after yellow fever vaccination. Germline CDR1 and CDR2: MNHEY and SVGAGI. CDR3 length equals 13 residues. V was pared by 6 bases and J by 4 bases, with 12 bases between. In making TCR cDNA, 5'RACE template switching added a universal primer site and UMIs to it. MiXCR, run by TCRdb on the 5' RACE reads, gives a single entry per CDR3 protein. Of more than 300,000 distinct CDR3 sequences in the sample, about 10% are singletons; the top ten hold 2.5% to 4%. This clonotype was found a few times. The J gene is TRBJ1-2, the V gene TRBV6-5; D is unresolved. This receptor was taken from a man between 18 and 35 years old who received the YFV17D yellow fever vaccine. Sequenced here: CD4+ T cells sorted from PBMCs, sampled 45 days after the yellow fever booster vaccination. CDR3 loop: CASRAQIRYGYTF. CDR3 bases: TGTGCCAGCAGGGCGCAGATACGCTATGGCTACACCTTC.